The source of this TCR beta chain is a study of blood T cell repertoires in COVID-19. About the study: Samples came from the United States, Italy and Spain, spanning acute and convalescent COVID-19.

The CDR3 consists of 15 residues. The germline gives CDR1 SGHNT, CDR2 YYREEE (reference sequence). V shed 0 bases and J 5 bases; nucleotides not matched to a gene: 4. The assay was immunoSEQ multiplex PCR, and TCRdb's table has in-frame clones only and misses some. The table has 150,000 to 200,000 clones, 87% seen once. The study drew participants aged about 18 to 89 years from some 25 US areas. Participants' reported clinical history set cohort assignment. The J gene is TRBJ2-2, the V gene TRBV5-4; 7 bases match TRBD2. The TCR comes from a woman aged 25 to 45 who had recovered from COVID-19. Material for sequencing was PBMCs or T cells enriched from blood (not recorded which). CDR3 coding DNA: TGTGCCAGCAGCTTGGGGAGGGGAGGGACCGGGGAGCTGTTTTTT. It specifies CASSLGRGGTGELFF.